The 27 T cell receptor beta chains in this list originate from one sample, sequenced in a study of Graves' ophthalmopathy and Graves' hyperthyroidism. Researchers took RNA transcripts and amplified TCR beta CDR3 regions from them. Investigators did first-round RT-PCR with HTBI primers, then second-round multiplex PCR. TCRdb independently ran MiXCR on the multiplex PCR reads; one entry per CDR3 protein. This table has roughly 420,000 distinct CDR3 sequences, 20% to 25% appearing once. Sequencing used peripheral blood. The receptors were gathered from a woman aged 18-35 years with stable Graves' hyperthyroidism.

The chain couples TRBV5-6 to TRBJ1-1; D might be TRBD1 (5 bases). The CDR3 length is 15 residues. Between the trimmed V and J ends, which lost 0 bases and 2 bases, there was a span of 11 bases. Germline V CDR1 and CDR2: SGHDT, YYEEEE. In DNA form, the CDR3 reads TGTGCCAGCAGCTTGGCCTGGGACGCTAACACTGAAGCTTTCTTT. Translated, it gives CASSLAWDANTEAFF.

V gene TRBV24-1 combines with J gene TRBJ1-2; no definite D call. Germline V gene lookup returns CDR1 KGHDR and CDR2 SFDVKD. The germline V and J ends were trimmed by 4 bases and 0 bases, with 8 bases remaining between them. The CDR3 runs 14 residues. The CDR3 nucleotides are TGTGCCACCAGTGACTACACCGCTAACTATGGCTACACCTTC. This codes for CATSDYTANYGYTF.

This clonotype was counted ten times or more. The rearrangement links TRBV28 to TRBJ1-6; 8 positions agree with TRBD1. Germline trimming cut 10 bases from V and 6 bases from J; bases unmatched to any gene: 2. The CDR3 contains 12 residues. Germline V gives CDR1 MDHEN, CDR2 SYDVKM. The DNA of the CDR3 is TGTGCCATCAGGGGGCCTAATTCACCCCTCCACTTT. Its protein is CAIRGPNSPLHF.

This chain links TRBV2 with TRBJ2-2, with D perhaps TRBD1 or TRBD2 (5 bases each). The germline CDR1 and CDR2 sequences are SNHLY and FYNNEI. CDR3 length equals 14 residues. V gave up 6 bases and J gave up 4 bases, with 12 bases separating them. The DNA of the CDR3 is TGTGCCAGCAGCAGCCCTGGGGGCACCGGGGAGCTGTTTTTT. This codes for CASSSPGGTGELFF.

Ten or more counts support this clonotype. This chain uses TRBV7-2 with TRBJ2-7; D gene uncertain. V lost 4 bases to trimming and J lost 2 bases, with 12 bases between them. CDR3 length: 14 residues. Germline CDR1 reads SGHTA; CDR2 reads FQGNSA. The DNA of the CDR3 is TGTGCCAGCAGCTATCGGACGGAGACCTACGAGCAGTACTTC. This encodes CASSYRTETYEQYF.

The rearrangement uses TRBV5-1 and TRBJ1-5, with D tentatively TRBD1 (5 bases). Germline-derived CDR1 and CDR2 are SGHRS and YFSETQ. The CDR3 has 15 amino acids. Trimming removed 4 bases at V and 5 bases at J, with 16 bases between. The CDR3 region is CASSPIGGRYQPQHF. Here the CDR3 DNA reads TGCGCCAGCAGCCCGATCGGGGGTCGCTATCAGCCCCAGCATTTT.

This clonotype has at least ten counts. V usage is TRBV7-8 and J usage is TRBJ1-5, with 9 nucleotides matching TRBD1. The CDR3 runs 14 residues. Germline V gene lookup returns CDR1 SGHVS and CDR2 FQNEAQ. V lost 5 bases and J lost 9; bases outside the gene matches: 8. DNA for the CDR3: TGTGCCAGCAGCAAACAGGGGGCCAAGGTGCCCCAGCATTTT. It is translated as CASSKQGAKVPQHF.

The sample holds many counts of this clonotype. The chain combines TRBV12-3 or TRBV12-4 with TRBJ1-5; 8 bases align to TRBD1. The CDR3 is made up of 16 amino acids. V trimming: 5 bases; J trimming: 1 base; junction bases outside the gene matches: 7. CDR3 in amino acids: CASSTGQGASNQPQHF. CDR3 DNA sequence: TGTGCCAGCAGTACCGGACAGGGTGCGAGCAATCAGCCCCAGCATTTT.

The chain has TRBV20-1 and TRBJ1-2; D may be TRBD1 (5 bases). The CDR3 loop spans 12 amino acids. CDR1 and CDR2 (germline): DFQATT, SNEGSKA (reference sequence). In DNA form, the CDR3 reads TGCAGGGGGGAGGGACCTAACTATGGCTACACCTTC. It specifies CRGEGPNYGYTF.

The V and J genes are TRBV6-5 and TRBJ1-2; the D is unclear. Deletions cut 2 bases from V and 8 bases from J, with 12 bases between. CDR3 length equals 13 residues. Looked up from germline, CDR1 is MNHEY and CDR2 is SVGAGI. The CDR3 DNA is TGTGCCAGCAGTTACGAGGGCAGTGGGGGCTACACCTTC. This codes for CASSYEGSGGYTF.

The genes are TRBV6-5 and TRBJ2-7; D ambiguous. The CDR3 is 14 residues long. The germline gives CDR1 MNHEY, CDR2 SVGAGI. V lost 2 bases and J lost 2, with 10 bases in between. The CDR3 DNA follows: TGTGCCAGCAGTTACGGTAAGGCAGCCTACGAGCAGTACTTC. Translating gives CASSYGKAAYEQYF.

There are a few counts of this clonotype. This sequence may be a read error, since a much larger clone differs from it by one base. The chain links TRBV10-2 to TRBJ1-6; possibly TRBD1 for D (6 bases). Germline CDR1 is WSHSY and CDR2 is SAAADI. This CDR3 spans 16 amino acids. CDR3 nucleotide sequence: TGCGCCAGCAGTGATAACAGGGAACCCAGTAATTCACACCTCCACTTT. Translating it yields CASSDNREPSNSHLHF.

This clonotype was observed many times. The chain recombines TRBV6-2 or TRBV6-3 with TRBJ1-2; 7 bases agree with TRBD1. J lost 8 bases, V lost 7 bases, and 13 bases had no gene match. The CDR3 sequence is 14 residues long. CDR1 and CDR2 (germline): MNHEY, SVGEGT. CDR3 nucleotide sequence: TGTGCCAGCAAAGAAGCTGCAGGGGGACGGGGCTACACCTTC. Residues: CASKEAAGGRGYTF.

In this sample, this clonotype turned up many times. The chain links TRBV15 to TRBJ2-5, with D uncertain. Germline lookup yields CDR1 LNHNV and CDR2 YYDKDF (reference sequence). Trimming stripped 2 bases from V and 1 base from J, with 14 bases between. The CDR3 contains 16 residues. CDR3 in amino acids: CATSRPGSGFQETQYF. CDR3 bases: TGTGCCACCAGCAGACCCGGTTCAGGCTTCCAAGAGACCCAGTACTTC.

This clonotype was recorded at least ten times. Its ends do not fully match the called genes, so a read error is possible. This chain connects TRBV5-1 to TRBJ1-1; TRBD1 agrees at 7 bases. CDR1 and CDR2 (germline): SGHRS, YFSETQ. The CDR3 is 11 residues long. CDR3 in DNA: TGTGCCAGCAGCCGGGACAGTGAAGCTTTCTTT. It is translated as CASSRDSEAFF.

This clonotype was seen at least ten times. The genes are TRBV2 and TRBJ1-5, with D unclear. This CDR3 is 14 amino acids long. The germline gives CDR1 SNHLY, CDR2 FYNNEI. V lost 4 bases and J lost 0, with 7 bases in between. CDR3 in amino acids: CASSAGNSNQPQHF. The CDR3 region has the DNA TGTGCCAGCAGTGCGGGGAATAGCAATCAGCCCCAGCATTTT.

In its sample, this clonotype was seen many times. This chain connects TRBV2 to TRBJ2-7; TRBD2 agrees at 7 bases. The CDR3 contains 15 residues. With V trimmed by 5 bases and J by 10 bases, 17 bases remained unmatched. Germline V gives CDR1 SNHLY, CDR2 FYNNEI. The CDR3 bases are TGTGCCAGCAGTATACCCGGGACTATTCTACGAGGACAGTACTTC. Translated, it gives CASSIPGTILRGQYF. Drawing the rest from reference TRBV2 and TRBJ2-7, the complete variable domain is EPEVTQTPSHQVTQMGQEVILRCVPISNHLYFYWYRQILGQKVEFLVSFYNNEISEKSEIFDDQFSVERPDGSNFTLKIRSTKLEDSAMYFCASSIPGTILRGQYFGPGTRLTVT.

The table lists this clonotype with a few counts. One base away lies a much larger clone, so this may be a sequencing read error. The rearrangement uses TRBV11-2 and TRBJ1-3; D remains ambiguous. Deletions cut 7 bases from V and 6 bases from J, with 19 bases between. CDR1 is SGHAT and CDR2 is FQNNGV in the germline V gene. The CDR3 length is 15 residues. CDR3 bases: TGTGCCAGCATCCCGGTTAAAGGAAGAGAAAACACCATATATTTT. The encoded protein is CASIPVKGRENTIYF. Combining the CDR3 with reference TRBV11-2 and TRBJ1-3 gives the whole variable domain EAGVAQSPRYKIIEKRQSVAFWCNPISGHATLYWYQQILGQGPKLLIQFQNNGVVDDSQLPKDRFSAERLKGVDSTLKIQPAKLEDSAVYLCASIPVKGRENTIYFGEGSWLTVV.

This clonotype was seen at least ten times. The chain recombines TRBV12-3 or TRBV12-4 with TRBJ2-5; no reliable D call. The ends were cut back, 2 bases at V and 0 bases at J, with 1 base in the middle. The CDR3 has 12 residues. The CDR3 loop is CASSLHQETQYF. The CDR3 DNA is TGTGCCAGCAGTTTACACCAAGAGACCCAGTACTTC.

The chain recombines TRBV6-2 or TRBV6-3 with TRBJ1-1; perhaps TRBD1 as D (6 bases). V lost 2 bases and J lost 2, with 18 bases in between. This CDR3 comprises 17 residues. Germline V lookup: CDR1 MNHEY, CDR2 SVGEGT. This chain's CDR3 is CASSYRGTPYPNTEAFF. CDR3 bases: TGTGCCAGCAGTTACCGAGGGACACCGTACCCAAACACTGAAGCTTTCTTT.

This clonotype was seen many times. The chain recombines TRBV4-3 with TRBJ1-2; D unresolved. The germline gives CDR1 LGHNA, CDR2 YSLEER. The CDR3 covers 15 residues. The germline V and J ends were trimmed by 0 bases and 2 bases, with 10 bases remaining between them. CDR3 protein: CASSQDPTENYGYTF. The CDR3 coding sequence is TGCGCCAGCAGCCAAGACCCCACAGAGAACTATGGCTACACCTTC.

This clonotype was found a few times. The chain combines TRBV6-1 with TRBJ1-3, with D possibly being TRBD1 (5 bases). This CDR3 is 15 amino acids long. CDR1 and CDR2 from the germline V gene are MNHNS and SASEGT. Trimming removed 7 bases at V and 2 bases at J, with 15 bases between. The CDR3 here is CASTPEQEPGNTIYF. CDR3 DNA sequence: TGTGCCAGCACCCCAGAACAGGAACCTGGAAACACCATATATTTT.

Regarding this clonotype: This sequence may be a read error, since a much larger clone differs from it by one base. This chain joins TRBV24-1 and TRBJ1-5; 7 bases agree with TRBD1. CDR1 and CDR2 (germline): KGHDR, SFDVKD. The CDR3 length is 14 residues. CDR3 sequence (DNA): TGTGCCACCAAGGGACAGTCGCAGGCTCAGCCCCAGCAGTTT. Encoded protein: CATKGQSQAQPQQF.

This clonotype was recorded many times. The CDR3: CASSVAPAGGYEQYF. As DNA, the CDR3 is TGTGCCAGCAGCGTAGCCCCAGCGGGAGGGTACGAGCAGTACTTC. This chain joins TRBV9 and TRBJ2-7; 10 bases are shared with TRBD2. V shed 0 bases, J shed 4 bases, and the junction held 4 bases outside the gene matches. The CDR3 runs to 15 residues. CDR1 is SGDLS, CDR2 YYNGEE, per germline.

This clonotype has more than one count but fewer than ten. CDR3 in DNA: TGTGCCAGCAGCTACTATCCCGAGGACTACGAGCAGTACTTC. The encoded protein is CASSYYPEDYEQYF. The rearrangement uses TRBV11-2 and TRBJ2-7; D remains ambiguous. The CDR3 totals 14 residues. V dropped 4 bases and J dropped 3 bases, with 13 bases sitting between them. The germline V gene has CDR1 SGHAT and CDR2 FQNNGV.

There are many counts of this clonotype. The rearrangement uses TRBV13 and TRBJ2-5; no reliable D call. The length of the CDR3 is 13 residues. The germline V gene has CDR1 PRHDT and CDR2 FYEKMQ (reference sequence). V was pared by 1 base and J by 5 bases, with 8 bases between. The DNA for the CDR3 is TGTGCCAGCAGCTTAGAAGGGATTGAGACCCAGTACTTC. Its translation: CASSLEGIETQYF.

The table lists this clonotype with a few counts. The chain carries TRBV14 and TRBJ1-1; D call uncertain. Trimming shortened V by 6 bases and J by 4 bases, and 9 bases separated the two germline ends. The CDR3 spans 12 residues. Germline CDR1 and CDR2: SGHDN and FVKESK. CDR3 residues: CASRTLGTEAFF. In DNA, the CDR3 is TGTGCCAGCAGAACTCTAGGCACTGAAGCTTTCTTT.